The 8 T cell receptor beta chains presented below share a single source sample, sequenced in a study of blood T cell repertoires in COVID-19. Some clones are missing from TCRdb's copy, which holds only in-frame ones; the method was immunoSEQ multiplex PCR. Of approximately 10,000 clones in the sample, approximately 86% were seen once. Material: peripheral blood. These receptors were taken from a human donor in a cohort sampled during active COVID-19.

The chain recombines TRBV11-2 with TRBJ2-7, with D unresolved. This CDR3 region has 11 residues. Germline CDR1 and CDR2: SGHAT and FQNNGV. Trimming removed 5 bases from V and 6 bases from J, with 8 bases in between. The CDR3 nucleotides are TGTGCCAGCAGCACCTACCTCGAGCAGTACTTC. It specifies CASSTYLEQYF.

The V and J genes are TRBV30 and TRBJ1-5; 8 nucleotides agree with TRBD1. The V gene's germline CDR1 is GTSNPN and CDR2 SVGIG (reference sequence). Losses at the gene ends were 7 bases for V and 5 bases for J; bases not matched to a gene: 4. The CDR3 length is 12 residues. CDR3 DNA: TGTGCCTTAAAGACAGGGGATCAGCCCCAGCATTTT. This sequence encodes CALKTGDQPQHF.

The gene calls are TRBV19 and TRBJ2-7, with 8 bases identical to TRBD1. V lost 6 bases to trimming and J lost 3 bases; unmatched junction nucleotides: 7. CDR3 length equals 14 residues. Germline lookup yields CDR1 LNHDA and CDR2 SQIVND (reference sequence). CDR3 residues: CASSPGQGVYEQYF. CDR3 DNA: TGTGCCAGTAGCCCTGGACAGGGAGTCTACGAGCAGTACTTC.

CDR3 nucleotides: TGTGCCACCAGTCAGGGAAGCTACGAGCAGTACTTC. Protein sequence: CATSQGSYEQYF. The V and J genes are TRBV15 and TRBJ2-7; D perhaps matches TRBD1 (5 bases). V was shortened by 6 bases and J by 3 bases, with 9 bases between the two germline ends. The germline gives CDR1 LNHNV, CDR2 YYDKDF (reference sequence). The CDR3 runs 12 residues. Filled out from reference TRBV15 and TRBJ2-7, the complete variable domain reads DAMVIQNPRYQVTQFGKPVTLSCSQTLNHNVMYWYQQKSSQAPKLLFHYYDKDFNNEADTPDNFQSRRPNTSFCFLDIRSPGLGDTAMYLCATSQGSYEQYFGPGTRLTVT.

This clone was seen more than once but under ten times. In the same sample, other DNA sequences code for this CDR3. The J gene is TRBJ1-2, the V gene TRBV28; D is perhaps TRBD1 (5 bases). V was cut by 6 bases and J by 2 bases, with 10 bases left in between. Germline loops: CDR1 MDHEN, CDR2 SYDVKM. This CDR3 has 13 residues. For the CDR3, the DNA is TGTGCCAGCAGGGTTGACAGAAACTATGGCTACACCTTC. Translating it yields CASRVDRNYGYTF.

CDR3 bases: TGTGCCAGCAGCGAGACAGGGGGTAACTATGGCTACACCTTC. Translation gives CASSETGGNYGYTF. V is TRBV7-8 and J is TRBJ1-2; TRBD1 matches at 9 bases. The germline CDR1 and CDR2 sequences are SGHVS and FQNEAQ. CDR3 length: 14 amino acids. V shed 5 bases, J shed 1 base, and the junction held 2 bases outside the gene matches.

The chain carries TRBV6-5 and TRBJ2-1; 8 nucleotides match TRBD2. The length of the CDR3 is 14 residues. Germline assignment: CDR1 MNHEY and CDR2 SVGAGI. J gave up 9 bases and V 1 base, and 5 bases lay outside the gene matches. The DNA for the CDR3 is TGTGCCAGCAGTTACTACGGGAGGGCAGGTGAGCAGTTCTTC. The encoded protein is CASSYYGRAGEQFF.

The rearrangement links TRBV5-1 to TRBJ2-7; D is possibly TRBD2 (6 bases). With 6 bases removed from V and 7 bases from J, the gap between germline ends came to 11 bases. The CDR3 sequence is 11 residues long. The germline CDR1 and CDR2 sequences are SGHRS and YFSETQ. This CDR3 reads CASTFRGEQYF. CDR3 in DNA: TGCGCCAGCACTTTTCGGGGGGAGCAGTACTTC.